This T cell receptor beta chain was identified in a study of OX40 agonist ivuxolimab in advanced cancers. Study details: Each patient was given ivuxolimab into a vein every 2 weeks, at 0.01 to 10 mg/kg.

Clones were read by immunoSEQ multiplex PCR, and TCRdb kept only the in-frame ones, dropping some. The repertoire holds tens of thousands of clones, with approximately 91% as singletons. The germline V gene encodes CDR1 LNHDA and CDR2 SQIVND (reference sequence). There are 16 residues in the CDR3. Trimming pared 7 bases from V and 7 bases from J, leaving 23 bases between. Exclusion of a patient followed from autoimmune disease history or systemic immunosuppression. The study sampled blood at baseline, cycle 4 day 1, and cycle 7 day 1. The material was CD4+ or CD8+ T cells sorted from blood, obtained in a trial of the OX40 agonist ivuxolimab. The genes are TRBV19 and TRBJ1-5, with TRBD1 as a possible D gene (5 bases). This clonotype was obtained from an adult with an advanced solid tumor such as melanoma, head and neck, liver or kidney cancer. This chain's CDR3 is CASTAPPQGVRQPQHF. The CDR3 DNA reads as TGTGCCAGTACGGCCCCCCCCCAAGGGGTTCGCCAGCCCCAGCATTTT.